This is a list of T cell receptor beta chains from one sample in a study of blood T cell repertoires in COVID-19. The repertoire was sequenced with immunoSEQ multiplex PCR; TCRdb's copy has only in-frame clones and lacks some. The repertoire has over 400,000 clones, around 86% of them found once; the top ten carry 1.4%. The sequenced material came from peripheral blood. These receptors all come from a woman in her thirties with active or convalescent COVID-19. CDR3s include the opening cysteine and the closing phenylalanine or tryptophan. Fields, in order: clone size, J gene, V gene, D gene, CDR3 DNA, CDR3 protein. D genes are given only for firm matches. Clone size, where shown, is once, few, many, or a class for clones that have expanded.

>NA|TRBJ1-5|TRBV19|NA
TGTGCCAGTAGTACAGAGGCTTATCAGCCCCAGCATTTT
CASSTEAYQPQHF
>once|TRBJ1-1|TRBV19|NA
TGTGCCAGTAGTCCCCCAGACAGGTACACTGAAGCTTTCTTT
CASSPPDRYTEAFF
>NA|TRBJ1-2|TRBV29-1|NA
TGCAGCGTTGGGTCGGCAGGATGGTATGGCTACACCTTC
CSVGSAGWYGYTF
>NA|TRBJ2-3|TRBV5-1|TRBD2
TGCGCCAGCAGCTGGACTAGCGGGGGAATTTTACGGACAGATACGCAGTATTTT
CASSWTSGGILRTDTQYF
>NA|TRBJ1-2|TRBV9|NA
TGTGCCAGCGTACAAGGGGGTCGAGGTGGCTACACCTTC
CASVQGGRGGYTF
>NA|TRBJ1-1|TRBV5-8|NA
TGTGCCAGCAGCTTGTGGGCGACAGGTAACACTGAAGCTTTCTTT
CASSLWATGNTEAFF
>few|TRBJ1-1|TRBV5-1|NA
TGCGCCAGCAGCCGAACAGGGCCGAACACTGAAGCTTTCTTT
CASSRTGPNTEAFF
>NA|TRBJ2-5|TRBV5-4|NA
TGTGCCAGCAGCAAACCCGGGGTCCGAGAGACCCAGTACTTC
CASSKPGVRETQYF
>NA|TRBJ2-1|TRBV30|NA
TGTGCCTGGAGTGGGGCCGGACTGGTGTCCAATGAGCAGTTCTTC
CAWSGAGLVSNEQFF
>NA|TRBJ1-1|TRBV5-1|TRBD1
TGCGCCAGCAGGGCCGGGACAGGGAACACTGAAGCTTTCTTT
CASRAGTGNTEAFF
>NA|TRBJ2-5|TRBV5-1|TRBD2
TGCGCCAGCAGCTTGGCCGGGTTAGCGGGGGGGCCCTGGCAAGAGACCCAGTACTTC
CASSLAGLAGGPWQETQYF
>NA|TRBJ1-1|TRBV19|NA
TGTGCCAGTAGTATTGGGGCAGGCGGTGAAGCTTTCTTT
CASSIGAGGEAFF
>once|TRBJ2-6|TRBV3-1/TRBV3-2|TRBD1
TGTGCCAGCAGCCAAGATTTGGACAGGGCCAGCTTTGGGGCCAACGTCCTGACTTTC
CASSQDLDRASFGANVLTF
>NA|TRBJ1-1|TRBV11-3|NA
TGTGCCAGCAGCTTAGCGGGACACGGGAACACTGAAGCTTTCTTT
CASSLAGHGNTEAFF
>few|TRBJ1-1|TRBV27|NA
TGTGCCAGCACCCTGCGAGGGGGGAACACTGAAGCTTTCTTT
CASTLRGGNTEAFF
>NA|TRBJ1-5|TRBV30|TRBD1
TGTGCCTGGAGTGTCGGGACAGGGGATCAGCCCCAGCATTTT
CAWSVGTGDQPQHF